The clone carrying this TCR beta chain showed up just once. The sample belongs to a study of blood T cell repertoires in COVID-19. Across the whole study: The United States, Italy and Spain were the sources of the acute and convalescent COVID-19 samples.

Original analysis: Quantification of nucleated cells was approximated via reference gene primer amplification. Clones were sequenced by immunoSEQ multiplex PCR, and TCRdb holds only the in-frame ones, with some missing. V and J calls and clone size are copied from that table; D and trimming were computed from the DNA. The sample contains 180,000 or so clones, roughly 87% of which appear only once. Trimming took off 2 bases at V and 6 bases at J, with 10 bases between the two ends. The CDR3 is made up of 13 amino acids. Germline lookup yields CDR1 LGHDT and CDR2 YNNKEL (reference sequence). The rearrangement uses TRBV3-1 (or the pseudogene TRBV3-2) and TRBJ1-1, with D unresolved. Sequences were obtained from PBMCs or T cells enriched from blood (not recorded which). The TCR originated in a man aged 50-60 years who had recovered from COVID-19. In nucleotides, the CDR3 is TGTGCCAGCAGCCAACAAGGCGAGGCTGAAGCTTTCTTT. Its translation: CASSQQGEAEAFF.